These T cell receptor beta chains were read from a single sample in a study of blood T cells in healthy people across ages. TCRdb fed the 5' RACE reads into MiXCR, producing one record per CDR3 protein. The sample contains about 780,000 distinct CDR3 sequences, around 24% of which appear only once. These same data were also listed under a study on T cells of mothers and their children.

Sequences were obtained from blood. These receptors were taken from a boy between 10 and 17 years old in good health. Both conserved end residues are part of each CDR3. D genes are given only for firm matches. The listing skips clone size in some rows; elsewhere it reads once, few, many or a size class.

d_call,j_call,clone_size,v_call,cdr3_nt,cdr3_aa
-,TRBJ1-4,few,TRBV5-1,TGCGCCAGCAGCTCCCCTGACATTAAGGGGGAAAAACTGTTTTTT,CASSSPDIKGEKLFF
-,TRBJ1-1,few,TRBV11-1,TGTGCCAGCAGCCGTCGGGGGGTCACTGAAGCTTTCTTT,CASSRRGVTEAFF
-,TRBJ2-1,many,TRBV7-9,TGTGCCAGCAGCCCTCTAAGCAATGAGCAGTTCTTC,CASSPLSNEQFF
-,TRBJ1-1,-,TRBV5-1,TGCGCCAGCAGCTTGGGTTGGGGGACGAACACTGAAGCTTTCTTT,CASSLGWGTNTEAFF
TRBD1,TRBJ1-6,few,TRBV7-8,TGTGCCAGCAGCTTAAAAGCCGGACAGGGGGCGAATTCACCCCTCCACTTT,CASSLKAGQGANSPLHF
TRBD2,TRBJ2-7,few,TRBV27,TGTGCCAGCAGTCCTAATCCGCGGGGGGCGAGTTACGAGCAGTACTTC,CASSPNPRGASYEQYF
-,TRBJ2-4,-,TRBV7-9,TGTGCCAGCAGCCCCCGAGAGACACTAGCCAAAAACATTCAGTACTTC,CASSPRETLAKNIQYF
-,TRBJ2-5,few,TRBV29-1,TGCAGCGTTGGACAGGACCTAAAGACCCAGTACTTC,CSVGQDLKTQYF
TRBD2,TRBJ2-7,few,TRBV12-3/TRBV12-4,TGTGCCAGCACCCTAGCGGGGGCCTTCTACGAGCAGTACTTC,CASTLAGAFYEQYF
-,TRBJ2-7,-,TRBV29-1,TGCAGCGTTGAAGATCTGTCTGGACCCTCCTACGAGCAGTACTTC,CSVEDLSGPSYEQYF